This T cell receptor (beta chain) was retrieved from a study of Graves' ophthalmopathy and Graves' hyperthyroidism. Study overall: Peripheral blood (taken before any treatment) was collected at initial diagnosis. Study-wide findings and caveats: As the model predicted ophthalmopathy progression, it achieved a sensitivity of 70% to 71% and a specificity of roughly 73%.

From RNA, the CDR3 regions of TCR beta chains were amplified and sequenced. HTBI-primed first-round RT-PCR preceded second-round multiplex PCR. TCRdb analysed the multiplex PCR reads with MiXCR anew, one entry per CDR3 protein. The sample records a few hundred thousand distinct CDR3 sequences, around 19% being singletons. CDR1 MDHEN and CDR2 SYDVKM come from the germline V gene. Trimming stripped 6 bases from V and 9 bases from J, with 18 bases between. The CDR3 is made up of 15 amino acids. Ophthalmopathy donors were characterized by moderate-to-severe activity, CAS of at least 3, NOSPECS of at least 4, and duration under 3 months. None of the included patients had other autoimmune diseases, uncontrolled infections, pregnancy or lactation, as these led to exclusion. This clonotype came up many times. The antigen is not known.

The clonotype comes from a woman aged 18-35 years with Graves' ophthalmopathy. The specimen sequenced was peripheral blood. The chain joins TRBV28 to TRBJ1-6, with TRBD1 as a possible D gene (6 bases). This CDR3 reads CASRQGSAGSSPLHF. CDR3 nucleotide sequence: TGTGCCAGCAGACAGGGTTCGGCAGGGAGTTCACCCCTCCACTTT.